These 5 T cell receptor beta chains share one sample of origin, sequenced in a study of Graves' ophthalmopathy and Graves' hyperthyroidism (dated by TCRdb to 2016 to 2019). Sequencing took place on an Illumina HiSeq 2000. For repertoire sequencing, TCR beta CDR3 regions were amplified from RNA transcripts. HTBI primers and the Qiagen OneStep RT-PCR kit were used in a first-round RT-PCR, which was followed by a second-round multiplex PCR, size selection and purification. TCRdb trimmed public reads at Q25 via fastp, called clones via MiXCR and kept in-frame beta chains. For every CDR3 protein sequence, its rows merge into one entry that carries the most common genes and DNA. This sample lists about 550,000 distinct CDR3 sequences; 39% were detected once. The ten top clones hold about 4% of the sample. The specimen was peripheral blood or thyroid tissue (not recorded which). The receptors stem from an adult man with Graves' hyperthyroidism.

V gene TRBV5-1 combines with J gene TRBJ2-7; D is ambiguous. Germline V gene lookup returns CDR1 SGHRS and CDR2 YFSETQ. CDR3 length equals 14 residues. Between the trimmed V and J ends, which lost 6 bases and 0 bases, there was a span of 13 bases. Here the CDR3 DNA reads TGCGCCAGCACCCCCCGAATGGACTCCTACGAGCAGTACTTC. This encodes CASTPRMDSYEQYF.

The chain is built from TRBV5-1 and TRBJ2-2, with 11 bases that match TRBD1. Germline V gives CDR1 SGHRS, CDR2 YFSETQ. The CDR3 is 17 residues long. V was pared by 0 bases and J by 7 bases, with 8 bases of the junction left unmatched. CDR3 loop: CASSLGIGQGAVGELFF. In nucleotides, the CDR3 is TGCGCCAGCAGCTTGGGAATCGGACAGGGGGCGGTCGGGGAGCTGTTTTTT.

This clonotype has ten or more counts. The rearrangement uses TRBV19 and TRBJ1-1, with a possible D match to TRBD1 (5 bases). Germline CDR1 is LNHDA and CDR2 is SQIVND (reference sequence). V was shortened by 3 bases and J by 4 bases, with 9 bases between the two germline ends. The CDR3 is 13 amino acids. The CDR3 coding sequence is TGTGCCAGTAGTATTTCCCAGGGCACTGAAGCTTTCTTT. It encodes CASSISQGTEAFF.

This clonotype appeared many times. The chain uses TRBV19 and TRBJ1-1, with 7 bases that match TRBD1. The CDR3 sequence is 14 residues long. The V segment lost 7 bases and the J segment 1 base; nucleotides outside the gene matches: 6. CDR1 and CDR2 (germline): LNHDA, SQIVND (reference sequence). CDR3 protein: CASTPNRGNTEAFF. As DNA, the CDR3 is TGTGCCAGTACCCCTAACAGGGGGAACACTGAAGCTTTCTTT.

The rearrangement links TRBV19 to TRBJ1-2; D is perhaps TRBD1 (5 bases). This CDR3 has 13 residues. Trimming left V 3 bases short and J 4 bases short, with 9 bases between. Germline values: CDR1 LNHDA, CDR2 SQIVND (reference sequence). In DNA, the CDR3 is TGTGCCAGTAGTATCTCAGGGAGCTATGGCTACACCTTC. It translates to CASSISGSYGYTF.